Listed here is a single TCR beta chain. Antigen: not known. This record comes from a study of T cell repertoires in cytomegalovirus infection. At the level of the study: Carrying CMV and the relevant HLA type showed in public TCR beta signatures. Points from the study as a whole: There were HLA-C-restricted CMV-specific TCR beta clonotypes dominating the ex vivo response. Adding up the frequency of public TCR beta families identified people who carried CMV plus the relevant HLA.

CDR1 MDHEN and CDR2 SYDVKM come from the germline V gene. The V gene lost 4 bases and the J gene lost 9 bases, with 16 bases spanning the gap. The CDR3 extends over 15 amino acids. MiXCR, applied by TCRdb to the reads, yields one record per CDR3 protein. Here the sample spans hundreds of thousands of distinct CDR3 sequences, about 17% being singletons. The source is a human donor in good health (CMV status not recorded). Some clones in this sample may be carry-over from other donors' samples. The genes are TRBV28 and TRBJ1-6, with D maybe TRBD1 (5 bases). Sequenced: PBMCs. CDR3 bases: TGTGCCAGCAGTTATGGCGGGACCGACCCTTCACCCCTCCACTTT. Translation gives CASSYGGTDPSPLHF.